The T cell receptor beta chain under discussion was sequenced for a study of shared clonotypes between healthy human individuals. Findings and limits, study-wide: Only blood underwent sampling, and tissue repertoires likely differ. Naive subsets typically showed greater estimated richness than memory subsets. Relative to clonotypes present in all four donors, those not shared had lower generation probabilities.

This CDR3 has 14 amino acids. Per germline, CDR1 SGHDN and CDR2 FVKESK. V lost 1 base and J lost 1, with 8 bases in between. TCRdb's table, derived via immunoSEQ multiplex PCR, lists solely in-frame clones and lacks some. This sample has about 2.1 million clones; just under 95% occur once, and the top ten carry about 1.6%. On this clone: Its antigen is currently unknown.

Terminally differentiated effector memory CD45RA+ cells were excluded from the naive CD8 cells, which were CD45RO-negative and positively selected for CCR7. The sample consisted of naive CD8+ T cells from PBMCs. This receptor was obtained from a man between 18 and 35 years old in good health. Some clones in this sample may be carry-over from other donors' samples. This sequence joins TRBV14 and TRBJ2-7; D perhaps matches TRBD2 (5 bases). Here the CDR3 DNA reads TGTGCCAGCAGCCAAGGGACTTGGTCCTACGAGCAGTACTTC. Translation gives CASSQGTWSYEQYF.